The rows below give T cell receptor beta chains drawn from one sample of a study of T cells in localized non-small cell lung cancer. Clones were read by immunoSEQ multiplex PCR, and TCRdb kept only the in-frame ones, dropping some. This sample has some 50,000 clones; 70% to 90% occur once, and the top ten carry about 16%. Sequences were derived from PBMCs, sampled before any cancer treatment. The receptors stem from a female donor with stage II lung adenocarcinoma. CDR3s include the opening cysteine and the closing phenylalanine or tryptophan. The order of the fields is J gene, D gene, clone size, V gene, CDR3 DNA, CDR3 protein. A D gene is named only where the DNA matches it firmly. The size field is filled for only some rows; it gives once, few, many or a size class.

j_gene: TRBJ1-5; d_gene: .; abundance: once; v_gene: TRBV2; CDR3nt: TGTGCCAGCAGCTTGAGTCAGGGCTACAATCAGCCCCAGCATTTT; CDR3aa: CASSLSQGYNQPQHF
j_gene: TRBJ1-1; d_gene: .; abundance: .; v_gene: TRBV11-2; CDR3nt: TGTGCCAGCAGCTTGGTTTCGAGATGGGATTCTGAAGCTTTCTTT; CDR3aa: CASSLVSRWDSEAFF
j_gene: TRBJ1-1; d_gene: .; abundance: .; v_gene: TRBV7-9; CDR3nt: TGTGCCAGCAGCATCAGTTTCGCTGAAGCTTTCTTT; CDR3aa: CASSISFAEAFF
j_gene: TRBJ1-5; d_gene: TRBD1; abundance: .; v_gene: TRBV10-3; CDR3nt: TGTGCCATCAGTGATTATCAGGGGGAGGACCAGCCCCAGCATTTT; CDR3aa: CAISDYQGEDQPQHF
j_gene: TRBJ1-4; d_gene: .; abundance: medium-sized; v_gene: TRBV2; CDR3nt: TGTGCCAGCAGGGAAGGGAGTAAACTGTTTTTT; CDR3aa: CASREGSKLFF
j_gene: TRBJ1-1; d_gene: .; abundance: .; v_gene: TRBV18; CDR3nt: TGTGCCAGCTCAGGGACGATCACCCCGAACACTGAAGCTTTCTTT; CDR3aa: CASSGTITPNTEAFF
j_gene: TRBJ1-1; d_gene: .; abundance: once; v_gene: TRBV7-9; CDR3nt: TGTGCCAGTCGCCCCAGCCTGGAGGTAGCTTTCTTT; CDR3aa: CASRPSLEVAFF
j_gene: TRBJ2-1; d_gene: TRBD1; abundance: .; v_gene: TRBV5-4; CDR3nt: TGTGCCAGCAGCTTAAAAGGGACAGCCAATGAGCAGTTCTTC; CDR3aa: CASSLKGTANEQFF
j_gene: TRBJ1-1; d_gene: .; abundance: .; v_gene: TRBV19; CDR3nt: TGTGCCAGTAGTAACAGGAATTTGAACACTGAAGCTTTCTTT; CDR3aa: CASSNRNLNTEAFF
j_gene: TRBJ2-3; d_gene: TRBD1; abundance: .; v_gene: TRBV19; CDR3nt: TGTGCCAGTAGCACGAAAACAGGGGGCGGAGGAGATACGCAGTATTTT; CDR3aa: CASSTKTGGGGDTQYF
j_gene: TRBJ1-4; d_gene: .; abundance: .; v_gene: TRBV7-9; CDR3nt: TGTGCCATCGACAGGTATAATGAAAAACTGTTTTTT; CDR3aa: CAIDRYNEKLFF
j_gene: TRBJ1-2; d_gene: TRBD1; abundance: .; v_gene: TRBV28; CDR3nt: TGTGCCAGCAGCCCAGTCCGAACAGGGGGTTCATATGGCTACACCTTC; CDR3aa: CASSPVRTGGSYGYTF
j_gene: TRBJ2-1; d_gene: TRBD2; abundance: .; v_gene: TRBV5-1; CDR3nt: TGCGCCAGCAGCTTGGATGTGGGGGGGAATGAGCAGTTCTTC; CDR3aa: CASSLDVGGNEQFF
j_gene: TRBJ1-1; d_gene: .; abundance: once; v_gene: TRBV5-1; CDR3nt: TGCGCCAGCAGCTTGATTGCCCAGGGCGGGAACACTGAAGCTTTCTTT; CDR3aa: CASSLIAQGGNTEAFF
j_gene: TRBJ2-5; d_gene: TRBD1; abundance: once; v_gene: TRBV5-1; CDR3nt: TGCGCCAGCAGCGGGACAGGGCAAGAGACCCAGTACTTC; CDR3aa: CASSGTGQETQYF
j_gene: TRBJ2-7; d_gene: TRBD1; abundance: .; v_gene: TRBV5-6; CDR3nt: TGTGCCAGCAATAAGGACAGGCGCGCCTACGAGCAGTACTTC; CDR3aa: CASNKDRRAYEQYF
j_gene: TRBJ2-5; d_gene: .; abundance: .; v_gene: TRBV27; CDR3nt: TGTGCCAGCAGTTTAAATGTCGCCATCCAAGAGACCCAGTACTTC; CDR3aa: CASSLNVAIQETQYF
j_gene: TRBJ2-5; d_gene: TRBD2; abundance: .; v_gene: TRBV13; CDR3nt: TGTGCCAGCAGCTTTAGCGGGGGGGCCGAAGAAGAGACCCAGTACTTC; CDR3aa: CASSFSGGAEEETQYF
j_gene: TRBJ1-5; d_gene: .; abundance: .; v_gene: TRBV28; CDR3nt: TGTGCCAGCAGTTTAATTGGGGGAGAAGAGCCCCAGCATTTT; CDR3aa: CASSLIGGEEPQHF
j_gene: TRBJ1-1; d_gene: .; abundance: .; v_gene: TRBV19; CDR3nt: TGTGCCACCAGGGCCCTTGGGGGCTGGACTGAAGCTTTCTTT; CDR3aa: CATRALGGWTEAFF
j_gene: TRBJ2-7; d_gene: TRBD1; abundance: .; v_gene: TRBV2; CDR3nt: TGTGCCAGCAGGCAACAGGGGGAGTACTACGAGCAGTACTTC; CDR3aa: CASRQQGEYYEQYF
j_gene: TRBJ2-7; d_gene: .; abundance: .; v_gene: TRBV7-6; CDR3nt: TGTGCCAGCAGCTTAGCGGACTCGAATACCTACGAGCAGTACTTC; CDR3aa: CASSLADSNTYEQYF
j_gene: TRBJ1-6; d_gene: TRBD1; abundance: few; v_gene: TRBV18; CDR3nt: TGTGCCAGCTCGCCTCTCCAGGGACAGTCCTATAATTCACCCCTCCACTTT; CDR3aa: CASSPLQGQSYNSPLHF
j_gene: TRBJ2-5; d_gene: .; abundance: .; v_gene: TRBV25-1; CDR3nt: TGTGCCAGCAGTCCGACTGGGGGGCTTGAGACCCAGTACTTC; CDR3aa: CASSPTGGLETQYF
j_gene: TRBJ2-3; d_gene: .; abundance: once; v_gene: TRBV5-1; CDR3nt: TGCGCCAGCAGCTCCACCTCACAGGGAGATACGCAGTATTTT; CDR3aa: CASSSTSQGDTQYF
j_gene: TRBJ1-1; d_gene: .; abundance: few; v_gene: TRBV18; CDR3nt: TGTGCCAGCTCACCCACCCAGGGCATCGAATACACTGAAGCTTTCTTT; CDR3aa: CASSPTQGIEYTEAFF
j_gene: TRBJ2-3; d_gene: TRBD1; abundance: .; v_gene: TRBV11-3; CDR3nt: TGTGCCAGCAGCCGCCGGACAGGGGCAGATACGCAGTATTTT; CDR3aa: CASSRRTGADTQYF
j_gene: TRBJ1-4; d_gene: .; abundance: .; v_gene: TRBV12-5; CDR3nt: TGTGCTAGTGGTTTGGTAGGGGACCTCAGGCGGGAGAATGAAAAACTGTTTTTT; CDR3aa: CASGLVGDLRRENEKLFF
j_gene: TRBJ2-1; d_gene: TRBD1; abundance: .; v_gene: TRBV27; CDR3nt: TGTGCCAGCAGACTTACAGGGGCTGAGCAGTTCTTC; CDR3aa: CASRLTGAEQFF
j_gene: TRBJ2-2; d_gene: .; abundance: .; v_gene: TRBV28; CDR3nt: TGTGCCAGCAGCCGCCGGGGGACACTGAACACCGGGGAGCTGTTTTTT; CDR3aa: CASSRRGTLNTGELFF
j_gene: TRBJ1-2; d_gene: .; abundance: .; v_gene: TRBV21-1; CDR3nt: TGTGCCAGCAGCAAAGAGGGGCAGACTAACTATGGCTACACCTTC; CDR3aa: CASSKEGQTNYGYTF
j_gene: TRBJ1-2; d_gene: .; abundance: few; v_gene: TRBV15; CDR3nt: TGTGCCACCAGCAGAGATTGGCAGACGAACTATGGCTACACCTTC; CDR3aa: CATSRDWQTNYGYTF
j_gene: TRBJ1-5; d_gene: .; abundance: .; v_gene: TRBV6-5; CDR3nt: TGTGCCAGCAGTAGGGGACACGCTCGAAATCAGCCCCAGCATTTT; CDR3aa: CASSRGHARNQPQHF
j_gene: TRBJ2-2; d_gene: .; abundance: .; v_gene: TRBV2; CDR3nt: TGTGCCACCATAACGGAGGCAGGAGGGGACACCGGGGAGCTGTTTTTT; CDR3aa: CATITEAGGDTGELFF
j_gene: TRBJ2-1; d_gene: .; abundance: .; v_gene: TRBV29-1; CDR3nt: TGCAGCGTTGGGAACGGACTCTACAATGAGCAGTTCTTC; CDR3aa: CSVGNGLYNEQFF
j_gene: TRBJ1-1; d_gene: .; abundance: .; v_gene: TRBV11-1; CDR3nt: TGTGCCAGCTCCGTACGGGGGGGAGGAGCGAGGACTGAAGCTTTCTTT; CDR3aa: CASSVRGGGARTEAFF
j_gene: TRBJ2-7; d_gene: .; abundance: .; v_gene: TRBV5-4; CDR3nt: TGTGCCAGCAGCTTCACCGGCTACGAGCAGTACTTC; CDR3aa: CASSFTGYEQYF
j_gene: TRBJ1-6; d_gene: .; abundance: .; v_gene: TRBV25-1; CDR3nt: TGTGCCAGCAGTGACGGGGGCGCCTATAATTCACCCCTCCACTTT; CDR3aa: CASSDGGAYNSPLHF
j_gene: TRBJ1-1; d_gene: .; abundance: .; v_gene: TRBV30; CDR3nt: TGTGCCTGGAGGCCTAGGGGGACTCAACTGGCTTTCTTT; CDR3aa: CAWRPRGTQLAFF
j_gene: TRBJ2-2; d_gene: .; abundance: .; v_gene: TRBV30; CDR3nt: TGTGCCTGGACTTTGGGTTCCGTCGGGGAGCTGTTTTTT; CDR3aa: CAWTLGSVGELFF
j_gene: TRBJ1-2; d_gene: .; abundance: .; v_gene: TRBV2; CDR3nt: TGTGCCAGCAGTTCAAATAGTATCTACTATGGCTACACCTTC; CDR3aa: CASSSNSIYYGYTF
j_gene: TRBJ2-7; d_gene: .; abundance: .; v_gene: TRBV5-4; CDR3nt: TGTGCCAGCAGCTTACCCGAAAGCTCCTACGAGCAGTACTTC; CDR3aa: CASSLPESSYEQYF
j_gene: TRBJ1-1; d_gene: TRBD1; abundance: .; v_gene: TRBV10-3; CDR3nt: TGTGCCATCAGTGAGGGGAACAGGGGAGAGCACACTGAAGCTTTCTTT; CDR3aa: CAISEGNRGEHTEAFF
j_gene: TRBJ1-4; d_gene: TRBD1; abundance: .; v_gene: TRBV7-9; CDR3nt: TGTGCCAGCAGCCCTACGACAGGGATGAAACTGTTTTTT; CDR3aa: CASSPTTGMKLFF
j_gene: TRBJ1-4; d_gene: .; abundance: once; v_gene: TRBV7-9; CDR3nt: TGTGCCAGCAGCTTAGACAGTTTAAATGAAAAACTGTTTTTT; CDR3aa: CASSLDSLNEKLFF
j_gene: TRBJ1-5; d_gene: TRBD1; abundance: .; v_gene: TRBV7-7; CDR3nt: TGTGCTAGCAGCCTCCGGGACAGGGGTCCCTATCAGCCCCAGCATTTT; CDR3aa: CASSLRDRGPYQPQHF
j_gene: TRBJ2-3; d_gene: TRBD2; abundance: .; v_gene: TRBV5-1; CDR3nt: TGCGCCAGCAGCTTGTACGGGGGGGAATTGGGCACAGATACGCAGTATTTT; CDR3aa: CASSLYGGELGTDTQYF
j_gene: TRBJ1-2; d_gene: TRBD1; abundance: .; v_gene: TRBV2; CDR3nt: TGTGCCAGAGGCGACAGGGGGAACGGCTACACCTTC; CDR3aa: CARGDRGNGYTF
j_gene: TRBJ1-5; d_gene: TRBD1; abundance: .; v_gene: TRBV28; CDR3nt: TGTGCCAGCAGTCCCCCGACAGGGTCGGGTCAGCCCCAGCATTTT; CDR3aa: CASSPPTGSGQPQHF
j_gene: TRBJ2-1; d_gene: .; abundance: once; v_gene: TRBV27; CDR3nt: TGTGCCAGCAGTTTATCGGGGCAAACTTGGGGTGAGCAGTTCTTC; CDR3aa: CASSLSGQTWGEQFF
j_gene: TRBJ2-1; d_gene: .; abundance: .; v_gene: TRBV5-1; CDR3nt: TGCGCCAGCAGCTTGCATTCGGAGGGAATTCCCCCTAATGAGCAGTTCTTC; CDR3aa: CASSLHSEGIPPNEQFF
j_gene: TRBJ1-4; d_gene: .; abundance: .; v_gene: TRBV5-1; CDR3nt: TGCGCCAGCAGAGGGGTTCCGGACCGGAGTAATGAAAAACTGTTTTTT; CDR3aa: CASRGVPDRSNEKLFF
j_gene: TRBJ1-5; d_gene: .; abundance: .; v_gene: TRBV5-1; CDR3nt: TGCGCCAGCAGCGTGGACGGAAACAATCAGCCCCAGCATTTT; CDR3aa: CASSVDGNNQPQHF
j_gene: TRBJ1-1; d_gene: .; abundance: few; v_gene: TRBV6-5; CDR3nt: TGTGCCAGCAGTTACGGAGGGTCGTTGGTATCTGAAGCTTTCTTT; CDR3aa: CASSYGGSLVSEAFF
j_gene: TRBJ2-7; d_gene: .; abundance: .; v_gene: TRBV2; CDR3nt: TGTGCCAGCACAGACTCAAGATCCTACGAGCAGTACTTC; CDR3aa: CASTDSRSYEQYF